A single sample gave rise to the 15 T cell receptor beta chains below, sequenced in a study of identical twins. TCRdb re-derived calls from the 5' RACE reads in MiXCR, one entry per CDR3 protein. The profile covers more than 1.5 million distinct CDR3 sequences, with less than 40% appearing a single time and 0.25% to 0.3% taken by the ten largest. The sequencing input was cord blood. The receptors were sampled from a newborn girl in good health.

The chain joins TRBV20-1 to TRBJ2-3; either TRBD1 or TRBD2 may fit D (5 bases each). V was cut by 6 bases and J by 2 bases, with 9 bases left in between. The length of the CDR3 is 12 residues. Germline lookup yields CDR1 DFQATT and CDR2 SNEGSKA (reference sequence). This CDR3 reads CSAGDLTDTQYF. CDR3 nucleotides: TGCAGTGCGGGGGACCTCACAGATACGCAGTATTTT.

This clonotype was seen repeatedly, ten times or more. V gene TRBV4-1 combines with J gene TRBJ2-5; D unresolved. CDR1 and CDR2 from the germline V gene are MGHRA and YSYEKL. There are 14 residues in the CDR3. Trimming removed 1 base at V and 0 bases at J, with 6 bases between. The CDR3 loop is CASSQVTNQETQYF. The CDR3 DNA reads TGCGCCAGCAGCCAAGTCACCAACCAAGAGACCCAGTACTTC.

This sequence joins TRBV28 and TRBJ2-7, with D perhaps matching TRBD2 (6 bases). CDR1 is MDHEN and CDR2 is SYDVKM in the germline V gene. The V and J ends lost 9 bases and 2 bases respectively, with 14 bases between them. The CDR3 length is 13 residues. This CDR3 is CASLSRGTYEQYF. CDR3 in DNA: TGTGCCAGTTTATCGCGGGGCACCTACGAGCAGTACTTC.

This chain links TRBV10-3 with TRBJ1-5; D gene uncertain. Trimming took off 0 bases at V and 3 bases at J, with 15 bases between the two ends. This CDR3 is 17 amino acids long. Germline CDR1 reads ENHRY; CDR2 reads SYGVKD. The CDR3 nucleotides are TGTGCCATCAGTGAGTCGTTTTTCAGGAGCGACAATCAGCCCCAGCATTTT. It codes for CAISESFFRSDNQPQHF.

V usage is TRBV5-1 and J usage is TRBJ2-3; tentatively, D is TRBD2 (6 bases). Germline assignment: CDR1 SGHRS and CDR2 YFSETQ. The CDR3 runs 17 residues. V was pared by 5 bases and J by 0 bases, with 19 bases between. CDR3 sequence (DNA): TGCGCCAGCAGTCTAAAACTAGCCTTAACCAGCACAGATACGCAGTATTTT. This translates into CASSLKLALTSTDTQYF.

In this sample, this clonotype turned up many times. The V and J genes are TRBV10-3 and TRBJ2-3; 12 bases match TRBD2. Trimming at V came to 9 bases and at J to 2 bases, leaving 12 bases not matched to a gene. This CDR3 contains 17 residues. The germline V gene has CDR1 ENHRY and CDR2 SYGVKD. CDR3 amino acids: CAIKSGTSGFLTDTQYF. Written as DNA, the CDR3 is TGTGCCATTAAATCCGGGACTAGCGGGTTCCTCACAGATACGCAGTATTTT.

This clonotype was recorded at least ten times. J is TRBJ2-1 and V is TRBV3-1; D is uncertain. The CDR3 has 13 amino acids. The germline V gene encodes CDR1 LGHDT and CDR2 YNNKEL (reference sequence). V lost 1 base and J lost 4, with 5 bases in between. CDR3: CASSQASYNEQFF. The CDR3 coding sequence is TGTGCCAGCAGCCAAGCATCGTACAATGAGCAGTTCTTC.

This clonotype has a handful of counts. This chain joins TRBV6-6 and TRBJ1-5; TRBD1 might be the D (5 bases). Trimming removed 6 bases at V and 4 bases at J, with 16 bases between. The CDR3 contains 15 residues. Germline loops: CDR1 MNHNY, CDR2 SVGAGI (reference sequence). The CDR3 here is CASRGGIPGNQPQHF. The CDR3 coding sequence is TGTGCCAGCAGGGGGGGGATCCCTGGGAATCAGCCCCAGCATTTT.

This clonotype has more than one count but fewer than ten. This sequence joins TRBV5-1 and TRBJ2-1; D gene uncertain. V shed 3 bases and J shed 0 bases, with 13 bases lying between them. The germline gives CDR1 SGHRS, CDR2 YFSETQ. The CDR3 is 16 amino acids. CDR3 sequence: CASSSSQVSSYNEQFF. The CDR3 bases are TGCGCCAGCAGCTCCTCTCAAGTGAGCTCCTACAATGAGCAGTTCTTC. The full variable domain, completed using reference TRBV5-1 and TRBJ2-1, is KAGVTQTPRYLIKTRGQQVTLSCSPISGHRSVSWYQQTPGQGLQFLFEYFSETQRNKGNFPGRFSGRQFSNSRSEMNVSTLELGDSALYLCASSSSQVSSYNEQFFGPGTRLTVL.

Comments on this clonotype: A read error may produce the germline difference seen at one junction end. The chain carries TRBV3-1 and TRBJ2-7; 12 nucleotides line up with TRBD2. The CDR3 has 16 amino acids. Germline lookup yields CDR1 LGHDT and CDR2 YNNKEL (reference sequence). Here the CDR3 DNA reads TGTACCAGCAGCCAAGGACTAGCGGGGTTCTCCTACGAGCAGTACTTC. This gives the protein CTSSQGLAGFSYEQYF.

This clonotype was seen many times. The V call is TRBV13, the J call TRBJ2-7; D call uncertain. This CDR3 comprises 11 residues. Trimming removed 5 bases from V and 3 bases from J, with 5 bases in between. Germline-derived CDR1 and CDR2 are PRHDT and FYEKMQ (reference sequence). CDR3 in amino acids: CASSNHYEQYF. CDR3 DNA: TGTGCCAGCAGCAACCACTACGAGCAGTACTTC.

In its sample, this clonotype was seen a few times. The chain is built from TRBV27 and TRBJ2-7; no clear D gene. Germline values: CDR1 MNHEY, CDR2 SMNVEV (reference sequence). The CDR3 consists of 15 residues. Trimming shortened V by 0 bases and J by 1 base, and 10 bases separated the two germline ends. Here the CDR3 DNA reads TGTGCCAGCAGTTTATCCCGGACCACTTCCTACGAGCAGTACTTC. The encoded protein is CASSLSRTTSYEQYF.

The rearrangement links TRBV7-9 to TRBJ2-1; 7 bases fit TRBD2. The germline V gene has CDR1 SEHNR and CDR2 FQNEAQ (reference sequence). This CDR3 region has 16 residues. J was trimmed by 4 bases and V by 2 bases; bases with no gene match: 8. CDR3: CASSLLSSGLYNEQFF. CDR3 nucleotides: TGTGCCAGCAGCTTATTATCTAGCGGCCTTTACAATGAGCAGTTCTTC.

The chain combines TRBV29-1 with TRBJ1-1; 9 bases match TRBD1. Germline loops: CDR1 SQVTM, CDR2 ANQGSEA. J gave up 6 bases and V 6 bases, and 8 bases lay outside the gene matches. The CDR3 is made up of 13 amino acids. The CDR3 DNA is TGCAGCGTAGCGGGACAGGGTCTCCCTGAAGCTTTCTTT. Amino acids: CSVAGQGLPEAFF. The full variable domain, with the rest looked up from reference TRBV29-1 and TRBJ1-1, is SAVISQKPSRDICQRGTSLTIQCQVDSQVTMMFWYRQQPGQSLTLIATANQGSEATYESGFVIDKFPISRPNLTFSTLTVSNMSPEDSSIYLCSVAGQGLPEAFFGQGTRLTVV.

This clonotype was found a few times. The DNA for the CDR3 is TGCAGTCCACATACGGGGCCCCGCACAGATACGCAGTATTTT. Translated: CSPHTGPRTDTQYF. V usage is TRBV20-1 and J usage is TRBJ2-3; D is perhaps TRBD1 or TRBD2 (5 bases each). Trimming removed 8 bases at V and 1 base at J, with 16 bases between. CDR1 DFQATT and CDR2 SNEGSKA come from the germline V gene (reference sequence). The CDR3 consists of 14 residues.